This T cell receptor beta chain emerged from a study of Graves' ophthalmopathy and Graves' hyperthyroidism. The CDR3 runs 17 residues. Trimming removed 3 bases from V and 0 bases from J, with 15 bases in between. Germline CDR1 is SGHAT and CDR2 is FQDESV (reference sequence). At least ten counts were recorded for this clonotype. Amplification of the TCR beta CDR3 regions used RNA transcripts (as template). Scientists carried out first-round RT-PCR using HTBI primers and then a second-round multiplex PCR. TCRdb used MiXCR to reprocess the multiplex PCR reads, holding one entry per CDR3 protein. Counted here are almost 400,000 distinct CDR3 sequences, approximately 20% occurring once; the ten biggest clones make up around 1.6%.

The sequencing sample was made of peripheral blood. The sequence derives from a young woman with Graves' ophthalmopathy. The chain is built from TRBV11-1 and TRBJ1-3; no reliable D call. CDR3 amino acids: CASSFSGSPTSGNTIYF. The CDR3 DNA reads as TGTGCCAGCAGCTTCTCCGGGTCCCCCACCTCTGGAAACACCATATATTTT.